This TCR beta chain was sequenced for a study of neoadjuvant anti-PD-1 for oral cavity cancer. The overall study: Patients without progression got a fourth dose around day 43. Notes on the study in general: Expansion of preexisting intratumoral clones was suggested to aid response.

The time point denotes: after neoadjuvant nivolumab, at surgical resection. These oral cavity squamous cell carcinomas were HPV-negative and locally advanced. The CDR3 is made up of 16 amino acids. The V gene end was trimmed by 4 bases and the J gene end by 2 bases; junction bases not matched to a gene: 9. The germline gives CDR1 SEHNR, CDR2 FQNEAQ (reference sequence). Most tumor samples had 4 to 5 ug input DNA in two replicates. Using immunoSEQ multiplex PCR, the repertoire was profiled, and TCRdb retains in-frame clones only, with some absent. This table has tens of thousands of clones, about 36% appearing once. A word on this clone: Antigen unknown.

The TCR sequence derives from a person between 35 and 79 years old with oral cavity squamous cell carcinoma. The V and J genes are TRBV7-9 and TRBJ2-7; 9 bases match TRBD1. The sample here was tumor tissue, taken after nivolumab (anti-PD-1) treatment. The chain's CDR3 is CASSSGQGRKAYEQYF. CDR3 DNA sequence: TGTGCCAGCAGCTCAGGACAGGGGAGAAAGGCCTACGAGCAGTACTTC.